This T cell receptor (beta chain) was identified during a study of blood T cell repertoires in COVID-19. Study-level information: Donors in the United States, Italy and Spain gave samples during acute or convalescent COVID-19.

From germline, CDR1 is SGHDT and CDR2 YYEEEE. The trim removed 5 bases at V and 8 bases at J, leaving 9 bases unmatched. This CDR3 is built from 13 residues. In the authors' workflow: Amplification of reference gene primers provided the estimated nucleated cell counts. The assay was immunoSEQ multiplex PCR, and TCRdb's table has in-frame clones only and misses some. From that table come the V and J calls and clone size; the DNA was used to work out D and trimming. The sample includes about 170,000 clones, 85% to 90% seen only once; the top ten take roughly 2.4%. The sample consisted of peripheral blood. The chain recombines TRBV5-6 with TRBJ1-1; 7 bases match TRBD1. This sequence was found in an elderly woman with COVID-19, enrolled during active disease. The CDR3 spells CASRPLGTDEAFF. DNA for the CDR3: TGTGCCAGCAGACCCCTCGGGACAGACGAAGCTTTCTTT.